What follows is one T cell receptor (beta chain) and its context. This clonotype came up a few times. The antigen this receptor binds is unknown. The sample holds no much larger clone one base away, and base qualities are not on file. These data are taken from a study of T cell repertoires in cytomegalovirus infection (dated by TCRdb to between 2019 and 2020). Context from the whole study: Alongside well-studied HLA-B-restricted epitopes, the peptide stimulations were aimed at recently identified HLA-C-restricted CMV epitopes, whose presentation resists viral immunomodulation. Donor HLA type was relevant to the analysis, because carriage of CMV infection together with the matching HLA type was indicated by public TCR beta signatures. What the research found in general, with its limitations: The ex vivo response was dominated by HLA-C-restricted CMV-specific TCR beta clonotypes, which also provided the single most frequent clonotype in two of eight donors. Cumulative frequency of public TCR beta family members discriminated carriers of CMV infection plus the relevant HLA type in this cohort and an independent approximately 400-donor cohort.

The sequencing machine was an Illumina HiSeq 1500. The raw public data were reprocessed by TCRdb itself: fastp quality trimming at Q25, MiXCR clonotype calling, in-frame beta chains only. Here each entry gathers all rows of one CDR3 protein and keeps the most common genes and DNA. This sample comprises 310,000 or so distinct CDR3 sequences, 20% to 30% of them detected only once. The ten biggest clones cover 13% of the sample. In the germline V gene, CDR1 corresponds to LGHNA and CDR2 to YNFKEQ. The cysteine opens and the phenylalanine closes a CDR3 of 14 amino acids. The only DNA kept is the CDR3, 42 bases in frame from the first base. Trimming at the junction amounts to 0 bases on V and 2 bases on J, and the germline ends lie 8 bases apart. The sample's treatment or condition label is to be understood as: in vitro stimulation with specific CMV peptide epitopes to enrich CMV-specific T cells.

The sample in question was cultured PBMCs, obtained from culture after CMV antigen stimulation. The clonotype comes from a human donor in good health (CMV status not recorded). Some clones in this sample may be carry-over from other donors' samples. The rearranged chain carries TRBV4-2 and TRBJ2-7; the D gene cannot be named for sure. CDR3 protein: CASSQEGAAYEQYF. The nucleotides are TGTGCCAGCAGCCAAGAGGGTGCAGCCTACGAGCAGTACTTC.